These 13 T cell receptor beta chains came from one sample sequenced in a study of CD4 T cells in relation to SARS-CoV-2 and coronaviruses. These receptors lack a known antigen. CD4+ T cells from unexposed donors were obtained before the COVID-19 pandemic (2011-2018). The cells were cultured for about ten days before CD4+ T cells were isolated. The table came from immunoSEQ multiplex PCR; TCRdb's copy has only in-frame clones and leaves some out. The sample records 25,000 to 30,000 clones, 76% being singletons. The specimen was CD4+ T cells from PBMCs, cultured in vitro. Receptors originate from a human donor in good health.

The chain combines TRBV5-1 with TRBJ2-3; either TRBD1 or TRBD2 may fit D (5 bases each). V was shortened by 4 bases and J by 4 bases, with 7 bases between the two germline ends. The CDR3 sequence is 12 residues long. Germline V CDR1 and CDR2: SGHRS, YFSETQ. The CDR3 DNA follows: TGCGCCAGCAGCCGAGGGGCAGATACGCAGTATTTT. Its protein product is CASSRGADTQYF.

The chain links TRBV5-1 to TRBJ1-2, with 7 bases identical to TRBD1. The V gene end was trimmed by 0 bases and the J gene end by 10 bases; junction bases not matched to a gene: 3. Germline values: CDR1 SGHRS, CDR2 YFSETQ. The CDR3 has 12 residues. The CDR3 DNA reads TGCGCCAGCAGCTTGGACACAGGGGACTACACCTTC. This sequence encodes CASSLDTGDYTF. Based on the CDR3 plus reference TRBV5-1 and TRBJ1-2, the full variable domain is KAGVTQTPRYLIKTRGQQVTLSCSPISGHRSVSWYQQTPGQGLQFLFEYFSETQRNKGNFPGRFSGRQFSNSRSEMNVSTLELGDSALYLCASSLDTGDYTFGSGTRLTVV.

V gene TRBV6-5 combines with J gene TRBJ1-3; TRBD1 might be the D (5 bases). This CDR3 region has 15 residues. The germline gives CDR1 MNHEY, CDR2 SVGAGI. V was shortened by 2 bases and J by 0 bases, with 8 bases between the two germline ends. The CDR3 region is CASSYGAASGNTIYF. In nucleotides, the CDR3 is TGTGCCAGCAGTTACGGGGCAGCCTCTGGAAACACCATATATTTT.

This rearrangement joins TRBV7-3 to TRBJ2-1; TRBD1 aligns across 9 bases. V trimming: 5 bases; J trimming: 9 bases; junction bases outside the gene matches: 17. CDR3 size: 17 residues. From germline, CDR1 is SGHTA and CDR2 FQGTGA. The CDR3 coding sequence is TGTGCCAGCAGCGTACAGGGGGCGGTAGCGGGTGTTGGTGAGCAGTTCTTC. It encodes CASSVQGAVAGVGEQFF.

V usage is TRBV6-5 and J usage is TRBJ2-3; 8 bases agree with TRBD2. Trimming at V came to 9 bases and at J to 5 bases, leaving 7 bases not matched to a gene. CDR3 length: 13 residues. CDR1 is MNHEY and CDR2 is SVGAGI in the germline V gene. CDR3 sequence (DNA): TGTGCCAGAAGTAGCGGGATTGGAGATACGCAGTATTTT. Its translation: CARSSGIGDTQYF.

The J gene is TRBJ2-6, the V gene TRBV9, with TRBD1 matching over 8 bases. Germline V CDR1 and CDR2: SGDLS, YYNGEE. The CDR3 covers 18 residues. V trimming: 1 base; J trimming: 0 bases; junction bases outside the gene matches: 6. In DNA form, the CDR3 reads TGTGCCAGCAGCGTAAGGCAGGGGGCGAGCTCTGGGGCCAACGTCCTGACTTTC. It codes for CASSVRQGASSGANVLTF. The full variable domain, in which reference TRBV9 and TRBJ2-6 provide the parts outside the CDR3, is DSGVTQTPKHLITATGQRVTLRCSPRSGDLSVYWYQQSLDQGLQFLIQYYNGEERAKGNILERFSAQQFPDLHSELNLSSLELGDSALYFCASSVRQGASSGANVLTFGAGSRLTVL.

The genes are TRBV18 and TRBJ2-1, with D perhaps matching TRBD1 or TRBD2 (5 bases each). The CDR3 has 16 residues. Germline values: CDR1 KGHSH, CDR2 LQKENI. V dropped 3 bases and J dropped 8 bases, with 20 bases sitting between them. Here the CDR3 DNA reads TGTGCCAGCTCACCGACCAATGGGGCTGGGGGTGATGAGCAGTTCTTC. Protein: CASSPTNGAGGDEQFF.

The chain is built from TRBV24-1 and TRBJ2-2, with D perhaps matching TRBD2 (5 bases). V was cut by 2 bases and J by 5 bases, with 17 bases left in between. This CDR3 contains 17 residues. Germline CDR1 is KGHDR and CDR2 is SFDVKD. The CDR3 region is CATSDSGFGPGTGELFF. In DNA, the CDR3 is TGTGCCACCAGTGATTCTGGCTTCGGTCCGGGAACCGGGGAGCTGTTTTTT.

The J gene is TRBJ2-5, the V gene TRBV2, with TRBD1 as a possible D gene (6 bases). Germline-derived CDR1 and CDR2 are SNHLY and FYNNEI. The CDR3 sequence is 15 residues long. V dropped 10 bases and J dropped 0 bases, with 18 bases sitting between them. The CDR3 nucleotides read TGTGCCACCACAGAACAGGACAGCGACCAAGAGACCCAGTACTTC. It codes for CATTEQDSDQETQYF.

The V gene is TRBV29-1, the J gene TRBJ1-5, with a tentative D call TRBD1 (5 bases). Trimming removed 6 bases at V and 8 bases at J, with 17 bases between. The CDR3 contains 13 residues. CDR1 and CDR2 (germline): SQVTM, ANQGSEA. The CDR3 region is CSVAGTRGEPQHF. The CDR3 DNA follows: TGCAGCGTAGCGGGGACTCGAGGGGAGCCCCAGCATTTT.

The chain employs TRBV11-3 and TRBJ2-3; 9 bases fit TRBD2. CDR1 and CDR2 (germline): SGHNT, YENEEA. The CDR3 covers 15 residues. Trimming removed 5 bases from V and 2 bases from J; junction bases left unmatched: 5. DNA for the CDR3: TGTGCCAGCAGCCGCAGCGGGGGGACCACAGATACGCAGTATTTT. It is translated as CASSRSGGTTDTQYF.

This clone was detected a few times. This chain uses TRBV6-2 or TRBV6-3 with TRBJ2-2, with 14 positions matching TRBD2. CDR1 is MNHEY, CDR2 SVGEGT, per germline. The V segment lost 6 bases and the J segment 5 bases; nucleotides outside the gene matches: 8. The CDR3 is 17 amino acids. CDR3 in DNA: TGTGCCAGCAGCCCCGGGACTAGCGGGAGAGGAACCGGGGAGCTGTTTTTT. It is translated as CASSPGTSGRGTGELFF.

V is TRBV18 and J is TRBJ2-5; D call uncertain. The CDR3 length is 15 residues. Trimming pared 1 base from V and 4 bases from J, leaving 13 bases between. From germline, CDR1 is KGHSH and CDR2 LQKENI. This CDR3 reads CASSPLQDKSETQYF. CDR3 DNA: TGTGCCAGCTCACCACTGCAAGACAAGTCAGAGACCCAGTACTTC.